This T cell receptor beta chain appears in the sequencing data of a study of T cell changes during pregnancy in multiple sclerosis. Of note for this clone: The same CDR3 arises from other DNA sequences in this sample as well.

Trimming removed 0 bases from V and 4 bases from J, with 11 bases in between. This CDR3 region has 15 residues. The germline V gene has CDR1 MRHNA and CDR2 SNTAGT. Only in-frame clones appear in the TCRdb table, and some are missing; sequencing was by immunoSEQ multiplex PCR. This table has roughly 34,000 clones, 70% to 90% appearing once. The material sequenced was CD8+ T cells from peripheral blood mononuclear cells, taken in the third trimester of pregnancy. The chain joins TRBV6-4 to TRBJ2-3; perhaps TRBD2 as D (6 bases). This clonotype originated in a female donor with multiple sclerosis, enrolled in a pregnancy study. CDR3 region: CASSDSSGGADTQYF. As DNA, the CDR3 is TGTGCCAGCAGTGACTCCTCAGGAGGGGCAGATACGCAGTATTTT.